This T cell receptor beta chain is drawn from a study of shared clonotypes between healthy human individuals. Germline values: CDR1 MNHEY, CDR2 SVGAGI. The CDR3 is 14 residues long. On this clone: Its antigen remains unknown.

Study-wide findings and caveats: Naive CD4 clonotypes were shared across a handful of donors at 4% to 5%. The study drew on few donors, limiting represented genetic and exposure-history diversity.

Deep-level assay runs were performed. Per the study methods: Owing to the provision of junction-only sequences devoid of quality scores by immunoSEQ, filtering differed. Measured with immunoSEQ multiplex PCR; TCRdb has only the in-frame clones, and not every one. D and trimming were read from the DNA, whereas the V and J calls and clone size are those reported in that table. Of roughly 650,000 clones detected, about 97% appear once; the ten largest clones hold approximately 0.057%. This TCR derives from a woman in her thirties in good health. Input material: naive CD4+ T cells sorted from blood. Subset in this sample: CD45RA+ positively selected. The rearrangement joins TRBV6-5 to TRBJ2-5; D ambiguous. The closer fit of TRBJ2-7 to the DNA end suggests the J call may be wrong. The CDR3 loop reads CASSYYWGNYEQYF. The CDR3 DNA reads TGTGCCAGCAGTTACTATTGGGGAAACTACGAGCAGTACTTC.